This record covers a single TCR beta chain. Its antigen is as yet unknown. Germline loops: CDR1 ENHRY, CDR2 SYGVKD. V was pared by 6 bases and J by 4 bases, with 10 bases between. The CDR3 is 14 amino acids. Assay: immunoSEQ multiplex PCR; the TCRdb copy retains only in-frame clones and omits some. The data show over a million clones, with approximately 98.5% seen just once and roughly 0.36% held by the top ten. This specimen belongs to a study of shared clonotypes between healthy human individuals. Study-level points and caveats: All-four-donor shared clonotypes had higher generation probabilities than non-shared clonotypes did.

The receptor comes from a man younger than 40 in good health. V is TRBV10-3 and J is TRBJ2-6, with D unresolved. Sequenced input: naive CD4+ T cells sorted from blood. Subset here: CD45RA+ positively selected. The CDR3 spells CAIRDQSGANVLTF. The CDR3 bases are TGTGCCATCAGGGACCAGTCCGGGGCCAACGTCCTGACTTTC.